Below, one T cell receptor (beta chain) is given with its context. Germline V CDR1 and CDR2: SGDLS, YYNGEE. Trimming at V came to 0 bases and at J to 4 bases, leaving 9 bases not matched to a gene. The CDR3 has 16 amino acids. The repertoire was sequenced with immunoSEQ multiplex PCR; TCRdb's copy has only in-frame clones and lacks some. The top ten clones hold 0.9% of a sample with around 19,000 clones, around 38% of them seen once. The data belong to a study of graft-versus-host responses after intestinal transplantation. Sorting after the reaction isolated proliferating CFSE-low CD3+CD4+ and CD3+CD8+ responders.

J is TRBJ1-2 and V is TRBV9, with 7 bases matching TRBD1. Specimen: alloreactive CD4+ T cells from a mixed lymphocyte reaction culture, collected before intestinal transplant. Indicated subset: CFSE-low proliferating T cells sorted from roughly 6-day pre-transplant mixed lymphocyte reaction (GvH or HvG direction). This TCR came from a human patient who received an intestinal transplant. The DNA of the CDR3 is TGTGCCAGCAGCGTAGGGGGTGGGAACAGGGGCTATGGCTACACCTTC. Translating gives CASSVGGGNRGYGYTF.